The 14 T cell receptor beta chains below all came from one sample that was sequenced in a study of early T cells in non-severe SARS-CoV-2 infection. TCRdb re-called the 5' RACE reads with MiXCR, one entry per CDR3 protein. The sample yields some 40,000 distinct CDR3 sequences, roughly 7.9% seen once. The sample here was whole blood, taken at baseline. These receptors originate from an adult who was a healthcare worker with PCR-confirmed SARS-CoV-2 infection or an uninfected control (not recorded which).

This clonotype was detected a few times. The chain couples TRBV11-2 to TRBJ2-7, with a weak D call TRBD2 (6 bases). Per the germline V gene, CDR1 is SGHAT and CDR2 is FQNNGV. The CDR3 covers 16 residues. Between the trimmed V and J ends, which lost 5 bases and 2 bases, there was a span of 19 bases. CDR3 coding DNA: TGTGCCAGCAGCATCGCGGGGCAGGAGACTCCCTACGAGCAGTACTTC. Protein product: CASSIAGQETPYEQYF.

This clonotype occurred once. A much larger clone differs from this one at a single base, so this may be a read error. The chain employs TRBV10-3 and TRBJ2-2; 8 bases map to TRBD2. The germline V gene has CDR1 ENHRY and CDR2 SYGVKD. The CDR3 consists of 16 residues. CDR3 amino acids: CAIRGTRETNTEELFF. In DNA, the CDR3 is TGTGCCATCAGGGGGACTAGGGAAACGAACACCGAGGAGCTGTTTTTT.

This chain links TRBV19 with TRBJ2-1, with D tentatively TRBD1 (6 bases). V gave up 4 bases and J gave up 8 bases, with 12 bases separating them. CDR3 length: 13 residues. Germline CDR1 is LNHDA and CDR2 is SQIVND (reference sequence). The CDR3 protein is CASSTATGYEQFF. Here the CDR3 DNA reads TGTGCCAGTAGTACCGCTACAGGGTATGAGCAGTTCTTC.

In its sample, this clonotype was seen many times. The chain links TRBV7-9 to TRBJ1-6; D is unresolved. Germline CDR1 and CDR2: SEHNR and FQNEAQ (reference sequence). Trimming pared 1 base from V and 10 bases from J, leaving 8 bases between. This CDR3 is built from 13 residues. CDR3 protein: CASSLERNSPLHF. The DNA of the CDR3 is TGTGCCAGCAGCTTAGAACGTAACTCACCCCTCCACTTT.

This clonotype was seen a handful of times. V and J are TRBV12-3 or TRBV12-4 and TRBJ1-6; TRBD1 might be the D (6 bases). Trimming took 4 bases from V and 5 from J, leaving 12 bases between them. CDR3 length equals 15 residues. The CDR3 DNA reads TGTGCCAGCAGTTCCCAGGGGCTCGATAATTCACCCCTCCACTTT. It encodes CASSSQGLDNSPLHF.

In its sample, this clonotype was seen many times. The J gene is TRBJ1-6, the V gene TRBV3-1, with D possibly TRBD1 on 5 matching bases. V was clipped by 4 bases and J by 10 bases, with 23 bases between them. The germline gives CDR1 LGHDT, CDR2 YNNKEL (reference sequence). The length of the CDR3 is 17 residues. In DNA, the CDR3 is TGTGCCAGCAGCCCAACCAGGACGAGGGGTTGGCGGTCACCCCTCCACTTT. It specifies CASSPTRTRGWRSPLHF.

CDR3 sequence reads: CASGLQGPDQPQHF. CDR3 coding DNA: TGTGCTAGTGGTTTACAGGGTCCCGATCAGCCCCAGCATTTT. V usage is TRBV12-5 and J usage is TRBJ1-5; a weak D match, TRBD1 (6 bases). V was pared by 3 bases and J by 5 bases, with 11 bases between. In germline, CDR1 is LGHNT, CDR2 FRNRAP. The CDR3 extends over 14 amino acids.

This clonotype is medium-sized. The CDR3: CASSLGGDEQYF. The CDR3 DNA reads TGTGCCAGCAGTTTAGGGGGTGACGAGCAGTACTTC. V usage is TRBV28 and J usage is TRBJ2-7; the D call may be TRBD1 or TRBD2 (5 bases each). The CDR3 is 12 residues long. V was cut by 2 bases and J by 5 bases, with 7 bases left in between. CDR1 is MDHEN and CDR2 is SYDVKM in the germline V gene. Variable domain in full (rest from reference TRBV28 and TRBJ2-7): DVKVTQSSRYLVKRTGEKVFLECVQDMDHENMFWYRQDPGLGLRLIYFSYDVKMKEKGDIPEGYSVSREKKERFSLILESASTNQTSMYLCASSLGGDEQYFGPGTRLTVT.

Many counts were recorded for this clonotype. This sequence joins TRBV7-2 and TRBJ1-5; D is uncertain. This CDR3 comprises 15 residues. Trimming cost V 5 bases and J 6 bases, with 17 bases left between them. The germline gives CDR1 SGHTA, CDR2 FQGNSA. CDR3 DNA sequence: TGTGCCAGCAGCGGATCATTTGGCGTAGGTCAGCCCCAGCATTTT. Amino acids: CASSGSFGVGQPQHF.

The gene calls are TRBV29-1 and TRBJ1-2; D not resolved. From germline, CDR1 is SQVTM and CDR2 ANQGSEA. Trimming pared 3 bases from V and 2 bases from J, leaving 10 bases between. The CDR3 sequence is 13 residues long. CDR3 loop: CSVDGERNYGYTF. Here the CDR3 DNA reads TGCAGCGTTGATGGGGAGAGGAACTATGGCTACACCTTC.

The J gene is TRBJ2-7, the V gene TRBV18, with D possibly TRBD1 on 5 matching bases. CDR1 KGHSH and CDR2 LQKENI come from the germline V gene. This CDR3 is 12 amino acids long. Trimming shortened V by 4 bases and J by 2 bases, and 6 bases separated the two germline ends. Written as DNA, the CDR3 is TGTGCCAGCTCACTGACAGCCTACGAGCAGTACTTC. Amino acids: CASSLTAYEQYF.

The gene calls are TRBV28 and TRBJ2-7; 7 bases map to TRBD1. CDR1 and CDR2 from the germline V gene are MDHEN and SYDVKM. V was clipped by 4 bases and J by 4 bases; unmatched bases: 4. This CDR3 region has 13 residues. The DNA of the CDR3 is TGTGCCAGCAGTTGGGACAGCAAATACGAGCAGTACTTC. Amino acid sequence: CASSWDSKYEQYF.

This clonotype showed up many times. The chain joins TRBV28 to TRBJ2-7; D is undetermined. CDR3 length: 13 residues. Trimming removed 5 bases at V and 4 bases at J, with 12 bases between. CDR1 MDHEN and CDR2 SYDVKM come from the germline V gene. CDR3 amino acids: CASSRPFLYEQYF. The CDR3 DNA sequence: TGTGCCAGCAGTCGTCCCTTTTTATACGAGCAGTACTTC.

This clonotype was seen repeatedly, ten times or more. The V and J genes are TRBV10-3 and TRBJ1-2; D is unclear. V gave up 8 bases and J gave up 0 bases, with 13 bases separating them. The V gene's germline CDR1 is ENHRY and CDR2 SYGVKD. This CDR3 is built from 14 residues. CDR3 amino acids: CAIPSREANYGYTF. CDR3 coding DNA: TGTGCCATCCCCTCCCGCGAAGCTAACTATGGCTACACCTTC.